Listed below are T cell receptor beta chains from one sample, sequenced in a study of shared clonotypes between healthy human individuals. Repertoires were generated with immunoSEQ multiplex PCR, while TCRdb's copy carries only in-frame clones and drops some. The sample holds roughly 2.5 million clones, around nine tenths seen once. The sequencing sample was made of naive CD4+ T cells sorted from blood. Receptors were obtained from a man aged 18 to 30 in good health. CDR3s include the opening cysteine and the closing phenylalanine or tryptophan. The order of the fields is J gene, CDR3 length, clone size, D gene, V gene, CDR3 DNA, CDR3 protein. D genes are given only for firm matches. Expanded clones are given a class, and other clones once, few, many or no size at all.

j_gene: TRBJ2-5; len: 13; abundance: NA; d_gene: NA; v_gene: TRBV7-9; CDR3nt: TGTGCCAGCACCCTAGACTTGCGGGAGACCCAGTACTTC; CDR3aa: CASTLDLRETQYF
j_gene: TRBJ2-1; len: 19; abundance: NA; d_gene: NA; v_gene: TRBV7-8; CDR3nt: TGTGCCAGCAGCTCGAGACAGGCTCTCGACGTAAGCTCCTACAATGAGCAGTTCTTC; CDR3aa: CASSSRQALDVSSYNEQFF
j_gene: TRBJ2-2; len: 12; abundance: NA; d_gene: NA; v_gene: TRBV6-5; CDR3nt: TGTGCCAGCCGGGACGGAACCGGGGAGCTGTTTTTT; CDR3aa: CASRDGTGELFF
j_gene: TRBJ1-4; len: 16; abundance: NA; d_gene: NA; v_gene: TRBV18; CDR3nt: TGTGCCAGCTCACCGGTGGGAGGCTACACTAATGAAAAACTGTTTTTT; CDR3aa: CASSPVGGYTNEKLFF
j_gene: TRBJ2-7; len: 16; abundance: NA; d_gene: TRBD2; v_gene: TRBV7-2; CDR3nt: TGTGCCAGTTACGATGTGGCTAGCGGGAGGAGCCACGAGCAGTACTTC; CDR3aa: CASYDVASGRSHEQYF
j_gene: TRBJ1-1; len: 14; abundance: few; d_gene: NA; v_gene: TRBV5-1; CDR3nt: TGCGCCAGCAGTTCAGGACGGGAGAACACTGAAGCTTTCTTT; CDR3aa: CASSSGRENTEAFF
j_gene: TRBJ1-3; len: 14; abundance: NA; d_gene: TRBD1; v_gene: TRBV6-1; CDR3nt: TGTGCCAGCGGACCGACAGGGTCTGGAAACACCATATATTTT; CDR3aa: CASGPTGSGNTIYF
j_gene: TRBJ1-3; len: 15; abundance: NA; d_gene: TRBD1; v_gene: TRBV5-1; CDR3nt: TGCGCCAGCAGCAGGACAGGGATTGCTGGAAACACCATATATTTT; CDR3aa: CASSRTGIAGNTIYF
j_gene: TRBJ1-5; len: 15; abundance: NA; d_gene: NA; v_gene: TRBV6-5; CDR3nt: TGTGCCAGCAGTAATACAGGGTTTAGCAATCAGCCCCAGCATTTT; CDR3aa: CASSNTGFSNQPQHF
j_gene: TRBJ2-1; len: 15; abundance: NA; d_gene: NA; v_gene: TRBV2; CDR3nt: TGTGCCAGCAGTGAAGCGGGGGGACCAAACAATGAGCAGTTCTTC; CDR3aa: CASSEAGGPNNEQFF
j_gene: TRBJ2-3; len: 18; abundance: NA; d_gene: TRBD1; v_gene: TRBV11-2; CDR3nt: TGTGCCAGCAGCTTAGATGGGACAGGGGCCCAACCAAGACTAGGGCAGTATTTT; CDR3aa: CASSLDGTGAQPRLGQYF
j_gene: TRBJ1-6; len: 15; abundance: NA; d_gene: TRBD1; v_gene: TRBV7-3; CDR3nt: TGTGCCAGCAGCACTGGGACAGGGAAGAATTCACCCCTCCACTTT; CDR3aa: CASSTGTGKNSPLHF
j_gene: TRBJ2-7; len: 15; abundance: NA; d_gene: NA; v_gene: TRBV10-3; CDR3nt: TGTGCCATCAGTCATAGCTCAGGGGGGTTAGACGAGCAGTACTTC; CDR3aa: CAISHSSGGLDEQYF
j_gene: TRBJ1-3; len: 16; abundance: NA; d_gene: TRBD1; v_gene: TRBV10-2; CDR3nt: TGCGCCAGCAGCCGAGGGACAGGCGCCTCTGGAAACACCATATATTTT; CDR3aa: CASSRGTGASGNTIYF
j_gene: TRBJ1-6; len: 13; abundance: NA; d_gene: NA; v_gene: TRBV19; CDR3nt: TGTGCCAGTAGTATTCGCAGATCTTCACCCCTCCACTTT; CDR3aa: CASSIRRSSPLHF
j_gene: TRBJ1-4; len: 14; abundance: NA; d_gene: TRBD1; v_gene: TRBV10-2; CDR3nt: TGCGCCAGCAGCCGGGACAGGGCAGATGAAAAACTGTTTTTT; CDR3aa: CASSRDRADEKLFF
j_gene: TRBJ1-6; len: 12; abundance: NA; d_gene: NA; v_gene: TRBV2; CDR3nt: TGTGCCAGCTCCCTCTTATCTTCACCCCTCCACTTT; CDR3aa: CASSLLSSPLHF
j_gene: TRBJ1-4; len: 14; abundance: NA; d_gene: NA; v_gene: TRBV6-1; CDR3nt: TGTGCCAGCAGTGCCTCGATGGGGGGTGAAAAACTGTTTTTT; CDR3aa: CASSASMGGEKLFF
j_gene: TRBJ2-1; len: 15; abundance: once; d_gene: TRBD1; v_gene: TRBV11-2; CDR3nt: TGTGCCAGCAGCTTAGGGGGACAGGTGGGCAATGAGCAGTTCTTC; CDR3aa: CASSLGGQVGNEQFF
j_gene: TRBJ2-2; len: 15; abundance: NA; d_gene: NA; v_gene: TRBV5-1; CDR3nt: TGCGCCAGCAGCTTACAAGGGTTGGAAACCGGGGAGCTGTTTTTT; CDR3aa: CASSLQGLETGELFF
j_gene: TRBJ2-7; len: 15; abundance: NA; d_gene: NA; v_gene: TRBV4-2; CDR3nt: TGTGCCAGCAGCCAAGTGAGTAGCGCGAGGTTGGAGCAGTACTTC; CDR3aa: CASSQVSSARLEQYF
j_gene: TRBJ1-1; len: 13; abundance: NA; d_gene: NA; v_gene: TRBV7-9; CDR3nt: TGTGCCAGCAGCTTATGGGGGGAGACTGAAGCTTTCTTT; CDR3aa: CASSLWGETEAFF
j_gene: TRBJ2-7; len: 13; abundance: NA; d_gene: NA; v_gene: TRBV4-2; CDR3nt: TGTGCCAGCAGCCAAGACCCTGATGGCCAGCAGTACTTC; CDR3aa: CASSQDPDGQQYF
j_gene: TRBJ2-7; len: 15; abundance: NA; d_gene: NA; v_gene: TRBV28; CDR3nt: TGTGCCACAGGGGGGCTCGGTAGTCGGATTACGGAGCAGTACTTC; CDR3aa: CATGGLGSRITEQYF
j_gene: TRBJ2-5; len: 13; abundance: NA; d_gene: TRBD2; v_gene: TRBV2; CDR3nt: TGTGCCAGCCGACTAGCGGCCCAAGAGACCCAGTACTTC; CDR3aa: CASRLAAQETQYF